This TCR beta chain was sequenced during a study of T cell responses to AZD1222 COVID-19 vaccine. Findings and limits, study-wide: Increases in Spike-specific TCR breadth and depth were seen after two AZD1222 doses. Baseline antibody screening turned up just a handful of seropositive AZD1222 recipients. White British people made up most donors, females outnumbered males, and clonal diversity was possibly underestimated.

CDR1 is SGHDT and CDR2 is YYEEEE in the germline V gene. V lost 3 bases and J 7 bases, leaving 20 bases between the germline ends. This CDR3 is 15 amino acids long. Remarks on this clone: Its antigen remains unknown.

Data came from immunoSEQ multiplex PCR; TCRdb stores just in-frame clones and leaves some out. In the table there are some 100,000 clones, over 75% of which are singletons. The sample in question was peripheral blood, obtained on day 0 of MenACWY control vaccination. This clonotype was obtained from an adult in good health. The chain uses TRBV5-6 and TRBJ2-7, with D tentatively TRBD1 or TRBD2 (6 bases each). DNA for the CDR3: TGTGCCAGCAGCTACCGAGGGGGGTCCGAATATGAGCAGTACTTC. It yields the protein CASSYRGGSEYEQYF.